This passage covers 22 T cell receptor beta chains from one sample sequenced in a study of cytomegalovirus exposure and HLA in healthy donors. PCR primers comprised 60 Vbeta and 13 Jbeta primers. Clones were sequenced by immunoSEQ multiplex PCR, and TCRdb holds only the in-frame ones, with some missing. The table includes about 150,000 clones, 79% detected once. Material for sequencing was PBMCs. The source of these receptors is a man aged 45-60 years in good health and CMV-seropositive.

V is TRBV5-1 and J is TRBJ2-5, with D possibly TRBD2 on 5 matching bases. CDR3 length: 12 residues. Germline V gives CDR1 SGHRS, CDR2 YFSETQ. Trimming stripped 6 bases from V and 5 bases from J, with 11 bases between. The CDR3 loop is CASMGDTETQYF. For the CDR3, the DNA is TGCGCCAGCATGGGAGACACGGAGACCCAGTACTTC.

The genes are TRBV20-1 and TRBJ2-1, with 7 positions matching TRBD2. Germline CDR1 DFQATT, CDR2 SNEGSKA (reference sequence). This CDR3 spans 11 amino acids. The trim removed 4 bases at V and 12 bases at J, leaving 6 bases unmatched. As DNA, the CDR3 is TGCAGTGCTACCGAGGGGAGGGGGCAGTTCTTC. It encodes CSATEGRGQFF.

This clone appeared a few times. The chain is built from TRBV28 and TRBJ2-5; D might be TRBD1 (5 bases). Trimming left V 7 bases short and J 9 bases short, with 15 bases between. The CDR3 runs 12 residues. The germline gives CDR1 MDHEN, CDR2 SYDVKM. The CDR3, as DNA: TGTGCCAGCACCGACAGATATCGAGCCCAGTACTTC. As protein: CASTDRYRAQYF.

J is TRBJ1-3 and V is TRBV25-1, with D uncertain. The CDR3 is made up of 14 amino acids. The germline CDR1 and CDR2 sequences are MGHDK and SYGVNS. V shed 4 bases and J shed 4 bases, with 11 bases lying between them. DNA of the CDR3: TGTGCCAGCAGTGCCTCATACGGGGGAAACACCATATATTTT. This encodes CASSASYGGNTIYF.

To note about this clone: With a far larger clone one base away, a read error is the likely cause. The V call is TRBV28, the J call TRBJ2-7; no reliable D call. Between the trimmed V and J ends, which lost 6 bases and 6 bases, there was a span of 9 bases. Per germline, CDR1 MDHEN and CDR2 SYDVKM. The CDR3 runs 11 residues. The CDR3: CASSLVSEQYF. DNA for the CDR3: TGTGCCAGCAGCTTAGTCTCCGAGCAGTACTTC.

The genes are TRBV10-3 and TRBJ1-2, with 7 bases lining up with TRBD1. The CDR3 totals 15 residues. CDR1 and CDR2 (germline): ENHRY, SYGVKD. The ends lost 3 bases at V and 2 bases at J; junction bases unmatched: 6. The CDR3 DNA is TGTGCCATCAGTGACGTTGACAGGGCGAACTATGGCTACACCTTC. This translates into CAISDVDRANYGYTF.

The chain has TRBV5-1 and TRBJ2-2, with 9 bases that match TRBD1. Losses at the gene ends were 4 bases for V and 6 bases for J; bases not matched to a gene: 10. The CDR3 length is 16 residues. CDR1 is SGHRS, CDR2 YFSETQ, per germline. The CDR3 sequence: CASSRGDRVLPGELFF. CDR3 coding DNA: TGCGCCAGCAGCCGGGGGGACAGGGTTCTTCCCGGGGAGCTGTTTTTT.

The chain couples TRBV27 to TRBJ2-5; tentatively, D is TRBD1 (5 bases). The J call may be mistaken, given a closer DNA end match to TRBJ2-7. Germline V CDR1 and CDR2: MNHEY, SMNVEV (reference sequence). The length of the CDR3 is 14 residues. CDR3 DNA: TGTGCCAGCAGTTTATGGGGCAGGGATTACGAGCAGTACTTC. It translates to CASSLWGRDYEQYF.

The CDR3 sequence is CASSLVGAGGGTEAFF. The CDR3 DNA is TGCGCCAGCAGCTTGGTCGGGGCTGGAGGAGGGACTGAAGCTTTCTTT. The gene calls are TRBV5-1 and TRBJ1-1, with D perhaps TRBD1 (5 bases). The CDR3 has 16 amino acids. The germline V gene has CDR1 SGHRS and CDR2 YFSETQ. Between the trimmed V and J ends, which lost 0 bases and 5 bases, there was a span of 17 bases. Supplemented by reference TRBV5-1 and TRBJ1-1, the full variable domain reads KAGVTQTPRYLIKTRGQQVTLSCSPISGHRSVSWYQQTPGQGLQFLFEYFSETQRNKGNFPGRFSGRQFSNSRSEMNVSTLELGDSALYLCASSLVGAGGGTEAFFGQGTRLTVV.

J is TRBJ1-5 and V is TRBV7-8; 9 bases map to TRBD1. Trimming removed 4 bases from V and 5 bases from J; junction bases left unmatched: 6. The CDR3 runs 15 residues. Looked up from germline, CDR1 is SGHVS and CDR2 is FQNEAQ. CDR3 nucleotide sequence: TGTGCCAGCAGCTCGGGGACAGGGAAGGATCAGCCCCAGCATTTT. This codes for CASSSGTGKDQPQHF.

This chain uses TRBV6-1 with TRBJ2-7, with 10 bases lining up with TRBD2. The length of the CDR3 is 16 residues. V was clipped by 3 bases and J by 6 bases; unmatched bases: 11. CDR1 MNHNS and CDR2 SASEGT come from the germline V gene. The CDR3 loop is CASSEMALAGVREQYF. The CDR3 bases are TGTGCCAGCAGTGAGATGGCTCTAGCGGGAGTCCGCGAGCAGTACTTC.

This chain links TRBV9 with TRBJ1-1; D perhaps matches TRBD1 (5 bases). V lost 4 bases and J lost 0, with 10 bases in between. The CDR3 runs to 14 residues. Germline CDR1 reads SGDLS; CDR2 reads YYNGEE. CDR3 DNA: TGTGCCAGCAGCCCCTCAGGGCTGAACACTGAAGCTTTCTTT. Translating it yields CASSPSGLNTEAFF.

This rearrangement joins TRBV27 to TRBJ2-7; 9 nucleotides line up with TRBD1. Germline trimming cut 6 bases from V and 0 bases from J; bases unmatched to any gene: 6. The germline V gene encodes CDR1 MNHEY and CDR2 SMNVEV (reference sequence). The CDR3 has 15 residues. This CDR3 reads CASRPDRGSSYEQYF. The CDR3 DNA reads as TGTGCCAGCAGACCCGACAGGGGGAGCTCCTACGAGCAGTACTTC.

This chain joins TRBV5-8 and TRBJ2-1; TRBD2 matches 8 bases. Trimming at V came to 1 base and at J to 7 bases, leaving 7 bases not matched to a gene. The CDR3 is 15 residues long. Germline-derived CDR1 and CDR2 are SGHTS and YDEGEE. CDR3 in DNA: TGTGCCAGCAGCTTGCGTGGCGGGAGGTTTAATGAGCAGTTCTTC. Translated, it gives CASSLRGGRFNEQFF.

The chain combines TRBV5-6 with TRBJ1-4, with 9 nucleotides matching TRBD1. With V trimmed by 2 bases and J by 5 bases, 7 bases remained unmatched. In germline, CDR1 is SGHDT, CDR2 YYEEEE. The CDR3 is 16 residues long. This CDR3 reads CASSFNLQGANEKLFF. CDR3 coding DNA: TGTGCCAGCAGCTTTAATTTACAGGGGGCAAATGAAAAACTGTTTTTT.

In its sample, this clone was seen a few times. J is TRBJ1-6 and V is TRBV21-1; the table's D call, TRBD1, has no DNA check behind it. TRBV21-1 is noted as a pseudogene. The CDR3 consists of 18 residues. In DNA, the CDR3 is TGTGCCAGCAGCAAAAAGAAGTCAGGGATTTTTCATAATTCACCCCTCCACTTT. Its translation is CASSKKKSGIFHNSPLHF.

The J gene is TRBJ2-7, the V gene TRBV6-6, with 14 bases fitting TRBD2. Germline assignment: CDR1 MNHNY and CDR2 SVGAGI (reference sequence). Unmatched junction bases numbered 4, after V lost 5 bases and J lost 4 bases. The CDR3 contains 15 residues. CDR3 sequence reads: CASSETSGRAYEQYF. The CDR3, as DNA: TGTGCCAGCAGTGAGACTAGCGGGAGGGCTTACGAGCAGTACTTC.

The chain recombines TRBV30 with TRBJ2-7; D is possibly TRBD2 (6 bases). Per the germline V gene, CDR1 is GTSNPN and CDR2 is SVGIG (reference sequence). This CDR3 is 14 amino acids long. The V end was cut by 4 bases, the J end by 3 bases, with 16 bases between. CDR3 amino acids: CAWNPPGDYYEQYF. CDR3 nucleotide sequence: TGTGCCTGGAACCCTCCGGGGGATTACTACGAGCAGTACTTC.

The chain carries TRBV6-5 and TRBJ1-6; 7 bases align to TRBD1. The CDR3 runs 13 residues. V dropped 5 bases and J dropped 8; count of bases not matched to a gene: 3. From germline, CDR1 is MNHEY and CDR2 SVGAGI. The CDR3 reads CASSGDSYSPLHF. The CDR3 coding sequence is TGTGCCAGCAGTGGGGACAGCTATTCACCCCTCCACTTT.

V and J are TRBV6-6 and TRBJ1-1; perhaps TRBD1 as D (6 bases). The CDR3 contains 14 residues. Trimming took 8 bases from V and 4 from J, leaving 17 bases between them. Germline CDR1 MNHNY, CDR2 SVGAGI (reference sequence). Here the CDR3 reads CASLRGGGITEAFF. In DNA, the CDR3 is TGTGCCAGCCTCCGGGGCGGGGGCATCACTGAAGCTTTCTTT.

The chain employs TRBV10-1 and TRBJ2-2; TRBD2 matches at 13 bases. This CDR3 comprises 15 residues. The V gene's germline CDR1 is WNHNN and CDR2 SYGVQD (reference sequence). Trimming took 5 bases from V and 6 from J; bases not matched to a gene: 3. This CDR3 is CASSPTSGRAGELFF. The CDR3 DNA reads as TGCGCCAGCAGTCCAACTAGCGGGAGGGCCGGGGAGCTGTTTTTT.

The CDR3 here is CASSEFSAAEPTDTQYF. The DNA for the CDR3 is TGTGCCAGCAGTGAATTTAGTGCGGCGGAACCCACAGATACGCAGTATTTT. This chain links TRBV25-1 with TRBJ2-3, with D unresolved. Trimming left V 1 base short and J 2 bases short, with 16 bases between. CDR1 is MGHDK and CDR2 is SYGVNS in the germline V gene. The CDR3 is 17 residues long.